The 32 T cell receptor beta chains below were found in one sample sequenced in a study of cytomegalovirus exposure and HLA in healthy donors. 60 Vbeta and 13 Jbeta primers were used in PCR. Sequencing used immunoSEQ multiplex PCR; TCRdb keeps in-frame clones, though not all of them. The sample consists of about 89,000 clones, approximately 86% of them appearing once. Sequenced material: PBMCs. These TCRs come from a man younger than 45 in good health and CMV-seropositive.

This clone occurred once. The chain employs TRBV18 and TRBJ2-7, with no clear D. V lost 2 bases to trimming and J lost 6 bases, with 23 bases between them. The germline V gene has CDR1 KGHSH and CDR2 LQKENI. The CDR3 length is 17 residues. CDR3: CASSPRISSEVSLEQYF. CDR3 DNA sequence: TGTGCCAGCTCACCAAGGATTTCGAGCGAAGTGTCCCTCGAGCAGTACTTC. Variable domain in full (rest from reference TRBV18 and TRBJ2-7): NAGVMQNPRHLVRRRGQEARLRCSPMKGHSHVYWYRQLPEEGLKFMVYLQKENIIDESGMPKERFSAEFPKEGPSILRIQQVVRGDSAAYFCASSPRISSEVSLEQYFGPGTRLTVT.

The chain links TRBV11-2 to TRBJ1-1; perhaps TRBD1 as D (6 bases). Germline V gene sequence: CDR1 SGHAT, CDR2 FQNNGV. The CDR3 is 13 residues long. V lost 5 bases and J 11 bases, leaving 18 bases between the germline ends. The CDR3 DNA follows: TGTGCCAGCAGCGGGCGGACAGTAGCTTCTGCTTTCTTT. This codes for CASSGRTVASAFF.

Only a few counts were recorded for this clone. This chain connects TRBV25-1 to TRBJ2-7; 8 bases line up with TRBD2. The CDR3 loop spans 12 amino acids. Per germline, CDR1 MGHDK and CDR2 SYGVNS. After removal of 7 bases from V and 6 bases from J, the junction contained 5 bases not matched to a gene. The CDR3 DNA reads TGTGCCAGCAAAGGGCTAGCGGGCGAGCAGTACTTC. Protein sequence: CASKGLAGEQYF.

The gene calls are TRBV29-1 and TRBJ2-7, with TRBD1 matching 11 bases. The CDR3 has 14 amino acids. Germline V CDR1 and CDR2: SQVTM, ANQGSEA. With 5 bases clipped from V and 4 bases from J, the junction kept 7 bases outside the gene matches. Written as DNA, the CDR3 is TGCAGCGTTTTTACCGGGACAGGGGGATACGAGCAGTACTTC. Its translation: CSVFTGTGGYEQYF.

V is TRBV19 and J is TRBJ2-3; D is possibly TRBD1 (8 bases). Germline lookup yields CDR1 LNHDA and CDR2 SQIVND (reference sequence). V shed 2 bases and J shed 2 bases, with 29 bases lying between them. The CDR3 loop spans 21 amino acids. The CDR3 spells CASSISQGALLGTIATDTQYF. Written as DNA, the CDR3 is TGTGCCAGTAGTATATCCCAGGGGGCTCTTCTAGGGACTATCGCCACAGATACGCAGTATTTT.

The rearrangement links TRBV9 to TRBJ1-4, with 8 bases identical to TRBD1. After removal of 2 bases from V and 7 bases from J, the junction contained 7 bases not matched to a gene. Per germline, CDR1 SGDLS and CDR2 YYNGEE. The CDR3 sequence is 15 residues long. The CDR3 DNA reads TGTGCCAGCAGCGTCGGTTCAGGGGGCGTTGAAAAACTGTTTTTT. Translation gives CASSVGSGGVEKLFF. Drawing the rest from reference TRBV9 and TRBJ1-4, the complete variable domain is DSGVTQTPKHLITATGQRVTLRCSPRSGDLSVYWYQQSLDQGLQFLIQYYNGEERAKGNILERFSAQQFPDLHSELNLSSLELGDSALYFCASSVGSGGVEKLFFGSGTQLSVL.

This clone was detected only a few times. The chain's CDR3 is CASSQDIRTSYEQYF. In nucleotides, the CDR3 is TGTGCCAGCAGCCAAGATATAAGGACTAGCTACGAGCAGTACTTC. The chain joins TRBV4-2 to TRBJ2-7, with 7 bases fitting TRBD2. There are 15 residues in the CDR3. The V segment lost 0 bases and the J segment 3 bases; nucleotides outside the gene matches: 5. Germline V gives CDR1 LGHNA, CDR2 YNFKEQ.

J is TRBJ2-5 and V is TRBV5-1; 10 positions agree with TRBD1. Germline V gene lookup returns CDR1 SGHRS and CDR2 YFSETQ. V lost 9 bases and J lost 5; bases outside the gene matches: 10. The CDR3 loop spans 14 amino acids. The CDR3 region is CATCRDRGGETQYF. CDR3 coding DNA: TGCGCCACGTGTAGGGACAGGGGTGGTGAGACCCAGTACTTC.

J is TRBJ2-1 and V is TRBV5-1, with 12 nucleotides matching TRBD2. Germline-derived CDR1 and CDR2 are SGHRS and YFSETQ. The CDR3 sequence is 15 residues long. V shed 2 bases and J 8 bases; nucleotides not matched to a gene: 5. This chain's CDR3 is CASSFGLAGTYEQFF. DNA for the CDR3: TGCGCCAGCAGCTTCGGACTAGCGGGAACCTATGAGCAGTTCTTC. The full variable domain, with the rest looked up from reference TRBV5-1 and TRBJ2-1, is KAGVTQTPRYLIKTRGQQVTLSCSPISGHRSVSWYQQTPGQGLQFLFEYFSETQRNKGNFPGRFSGRQFSNSRSEMNVSTLELGDSALYLCASSFGLAGTYEQFFGPGTRLTVL.

The rearrangement links TRBV7-9 to TRBJ1-2, with D perhaps TRBD1 (5 bases). Germline V gene sequence: CDR1 SEHNR, CDR2 FQNEAQ (reference sequence). The CDR3 has 14 residues. V lost 3 bases and J lost 2, with 10 bases in between. In DNA form, the CDR3 reads TGTGCCAGCAGCTTTCGGGGGGGAAACTATGGCTACACCTTC. It encodes CASSFRGGNYGYTF.

This sequence joins TRBV10-1 and TRBJ2-1; 8 nucleotides line up with TRBD2. V lost 0 bases and J lost 8; bases outside the gene matches: 12. There are 17 residues in the CDR3. CDR1 is WNHNN, CDR2 SYGVQD, per germline (reference sequence). CDR3 protein: CASSESISSGSGDEQFF. In DNA, the CDR3 is TGCGCCAGCAGTGAGTCTATTTCCAGCGGGAGTGGGGATGAGCAGTTCTTC.

The rearrangement uses TRBV27 and TRBJ2-7, with D tentatively TRBD1 (6 bases). The CDR3 loop spans 16 amino acids. Per germline, CDR1 MNHEY and CDR2 SMNVEV (reference sequence). V was pared by 2 bases and J by 2 bases, with 16 bases between. As DNA, the CDR3 is TGTGCCAGCAGTTTAAGGGCCAGGGGATTCCCCTACGAGCAGTACTTC. Protein: CASSLRARGFPYEQYF.

This chain links TRBV6-6 with TRBJ2-7; the match to TRBD1 covers 10 bases. Germline CDR1 and CDR2: MNHNY and SVGAGI (reference sequence). CDR3 size: 15 residues. V shed 3 bases, J shed 3 bases, and the junction held 5 bases outside the gene matches. CDR3 DNA: TGTGCCAGCAGTTATTGGGACAGGGGCCACTACGAGCAGTACTTC. Translated: CASSYWDRGHYEQYF.

This clone showed up just a few times. The chain links TRBV29-1 to TRBJ2-7; 7 bases agree with TRBD2. Germline CDR1 is SQVTM and CDR2 is ANQGSEA. The V gene end was trimmed by 7 bases and the J gene end by 5 bases; junction bases not matched to a gene: 14. This CDR3 is 14 amino acids long. CDR3 amino acids: CSDSGGDEIHEQYF. The CDR3 coding sequence is TGCAGCGATTCGGGGGGTGACGAAATCCACGAGCAGTACTTC.

This chain joins TRBV28 and TRBJ2-1; 8 bases map to TRBD2. Looked up from germline, CDR1 is MDHEN and CDR2 is SYDVKM. The ends lost 8 bases at V and 8 bases at J; junction bases unmatched: 17. The CDR3 extends over 16 amino acids. The CDR3 coding sequence is TGTGCCAGCGAACCCGGGAGGGCGGGAGCTGGGGATGAGCAGTTCTTC. This encodes CASEPGRAGAGDEQFF.

This clone came up once. The genes are TRBV28 and TRBJ2-1; 7 bases line up with TRBD1. J gave up 8 bases and V 5 bases, and 12 bases lay outside the gene matches. Germline CDR1 MDHEN, CDR2 SYDVKM. This CDR3 comprises 15 residues. The CDR3 DNA follows: TGTGCCAGCAGTCGGACAGGCCTGGGGTGGGATGAGCAGTTCTTC. Translation: CASSRTGLGWDEQFF.

CDR3 region: CASSLKAGMPYEQYF. DNA of the CDR3: TGTGCCAGCAGCTTAAAAGCGGGAATGCCCTACGAGCAGTACTTC. The chain recombines TRBV7-9 with TRBJ2-7; 7 nucleotides align to TRBD2. Germline V gene sequence: CDR1 SEHNR, CDR2 FQNEAQ (reference sequence). V was pared by 2 bases and J by 2 bases, with 6 bases of the junction left unmatched. The length of the CDR3 is 15 residues. The full variable domain, its missing parts supplied by reference TRBV7-9 and TRBJ2-7, is DTGVSQNPRHKITKRGQNVTFRCDPISEHNRLYWYRQTLGQGPEFLTYFQNEAQLEKSRLLSDRFSAERPKGSFSTLEIQRTEQGDSAMYLCASSLKAGMPYEQYFGPGTRLTVT.

The V and J genes are TRBV5-5 and TRBJ2-2, with 9 bases identical to TRBD1. The germline V gene encodes CDR1 SGHKS and CDR2 YYEKEE (reference sequence). There are 16 residues in the CDR3. The V gene end was trimmed by 4 bases and the J gene end by 6 bases; junction bases not matched to a gene: 10. The CDR3: CASSVDRGLFPGELFF. CDR3 bases: TGTGCCAGCAGCGTGGACAGGGGATTATTCCCCGGGGAGCTGTTTTTT. The full variable domain, its missing parts supplied by reference TRBV5-5 and TRBJ2-2, is DAGVTQSPTHLIKTRGQQVTLRCSPISGHKSVSWYQQVLGQGPQFIFQYYEKEERGRGNFPDRFSARQFPNYSSELNVNALLLGDSALYLCASSVDRGLFPGELFFGEGSRLTVL.

J is TRBJ2-1 and V is TRBV29-1, with D possibly being TRBD2 (7 bases). CDR3 length: 13 amino acids. The germline V gene has CDR1 SQVTM and CDR2 ANQGSEA. Deletions cut 7 bases from V and 5 bases from J, with 15 bases between. CDR3 coding DNA: TGCAGCGGGGGAGGGGGGCCTCACAATGAGCAGTTCTTC. It is translated as CSGGGGPHNEQFF.

The rearrangement uses TRBV27 and TRBJ1-2, with D possibly TRBD1 on 6 matching bases. Trimming removed 1 base at V and 3 bases at J, with 24 bases between. Germline CDR1 and CDR2: MNHEY and SMNVEV (reference sequence). The CDR3 spans 19 residues. CDR3 DNA: TGTGCCAGCAGTTTATATCCCCCACGGACAGATTTCACCGACTATGGCTACACCTTC. Residues: CASSLYPPRTDFTDYGYTF.

The chain has TRBV2 and TRBJ1-1; the D gene is possibly TRBD1 (6 bases). Per the germline V gene, CDR1 is SNHLY and CDR2 is FYNNEI. V was trimmed by 5 bases and J by 1 base, leaving 14 bases between them. The CDR3 runs to 15 residues. The CDR3 DNA reads TGTGCCAGCAGTCTCCCGGGACACCCGAACACTGAAGCTTTCTTT. Its protein is CASSLPGHPNTEAFF.

The chain has TRBV6-1 and TRBJ1-3, with D unclear. Trimming pared 6 bases from V and 3 bases from J, leaving 9 bases between. The germline CDR1 and CDR2 sequences are MNHNS and SASEGT. CDR3 length: 13 residues. This CDR3 is CASRGARGNTIYF. CDR3 in DNA: TGTGCCAGCAGGGGAGCTCGTGGAAACACCATATATTTT.

The CDR3 nucleotides are TGTGCCAGCAGTTTCGGGACAGGGGACACCGGGGAGCTGTTTTTT. It translates to CASSFGTGDTGELFF. The V call is TRBV6-1, the J call TRBJ2-2; the match to TRBD1 covers 10 bases. Germline-derived CDR1 and CDR2 are MNHNS and SASEGT. The CDR3 spans 15 residues. V gave up 5 bases and J gave up 3 bases; unmatched junction bases: 3.

The rearrangement uses TRBV27 and TRBJ1-3; D is unclear. The CDR3 is 14 residues long. Germline-derived CDR1 and CDR2 are MNHEY and SMNVEV (reference sequence). Trimming left V 3 bases short and J 0 bases short, with 6 bases between. CDR3 loop: CASSFSDSGNTIYF. CDR3 bases: TGTGCCAGCAGTTTCAGTGACTCTGGAAACACCATATATTTT.

The rearrangement links TRBV5-4 to TRBJ2-7; 7 bases align to TRBD1. Germline V lookup: CDR1 SGHNT, CDR2 YYREEE (reference sequence). The CDR3 extends over 14 amino acids. The ends lost 4 bases at V and 4 bases at J; junction bases unmatched: 8. Written as DNA, the CDR3 is TGTGCCAGCAGCCAGGGACAGAAACCTTACGAGCAGTACTTC. Translating it yields CASSQGQKPYEQYF.

J is TRBJ2-3 and V is TRBV4-2, with D possibly matching TRBD2 (6 bases). Germline loops: CDR1 LGHNA, CDR2 YNFKEQ. CDR3 length: 19 amino acids. V lost 1 base and J 1 base, leaving 21 bases between the germline ends. The CDR3 sequence is CASSQVWAIRERGTDTQYF. The DNA for the CDR3 is TGTGCCAGCAGCCAAGTTTGGGCTATACGGGAGCGCGGCACAGATACGCAGTATTTT.

This chain uses TRBV28 with TRBJ1-2; 8 bases match TRBD1. V was clipped by 8 bases and J by 8 bases; unmatched bases: 13. In germline, CDR1 is MDHEN, CDR2 SYDVKM. The CDR3 covers 14 residues. The CDR3 loop is CASGSFGQGSGYTF. The DNA of the CDR3 is TGTGCCAGCGGATCCTTTGGACAGGGATCCGGCTACACCTTC.

The chain uses TRBV5-1 and TRBJ1-4, with TRBD1 matching 8 bases. Germline CDR1 and CDR2: SGHRS and YFSETQ. The CDR3 has 15 amino acids. With 4 bases clipped from V and 5 bases from J, the junction kept 7 bases outside the gene matches. CDR3 bases: TGCGCCAGCAGCCCTCAGGGGGCGTCGAATGAAAAACTGTTTTTT. It codes for CASSPQGASNEKLFF.

V and J are TRBV11-3 and TRBJ2-3, with 10 bases that match TRBD2. This CDR3 has 16 residues. The V segment lost 3 bases and the J segment 4 bases; nucleotides outside the gene matches: 7. CDR1 is SGHNT, CDR2 YENEEA, per germline. For the CDR3, the DNA is TGTGCCAGCAGCTTTCCCGGGACTAGCGACGCAGATACGCAGTATTTT. This gives the protein CASSFPGTSDADTQYF. Drawing the rest from reference TRBV11-3 and TRBJ2-3, the complete variable domain is EAGVVQSPRYKIIEKKQPVAFWCNPISGHNTLYWYLQNLGQGPELLIRYENEEAVDDSQLPKDRFSAERLKGVDSTLKIQPAELGDSAVYLCASSFPGTSDADTQYFGPGTRLTVL.

V usage is TRBV19 and J usage is TRBJ1-2, with D possibly matching TRBD1 (5 bases). The germline gives CDR1 LNHDA, CDR2 SQIVND (reference sequence). Deletions cut 1 base from V and 5 bases from J, with 14 bases between. The CDR3 covers 15 residues. The CDR3 nucleotides are TGTGCCAGTAGTATAGTGCTGGGACTCAATTATGGCTACACCTTC. Translated: CASSIVLGLNYGYTF.

This clone has more than one count but fewer than ten. The V call is TRBV6-1, the J call TRBJ2-7; 7 positions match TRBD1. CDR1 is MNHNS, CDR2 SASEGT, per germline. The CDR3 covers 15 residues. With V trimmed by 5 bases and J by 2 bases, 9 bases remained unmatched. DNA for the CDR3: TGTGCCAGCAGTCTGGACAGGATGGGAACCTACGAGCAGTACTTC. Its translation: CASSLDRMGTYEQYF.

The chain combines TRBV19 with TRBJ1-5; 9 bases line up with TRBD1. The germline gives CDR1 LNHDA, CDR2 SQIVND (reference sequence). The length of the CDR3 is 14 residues. The trim removed 6 bases at V and 2 bases at J, leaving 2 bases unmatched. CDR3 sequence reads: CASRGQGGNQPQHF. DNA of the CDR3: TGTGCCAGTAGGGGACAGGGTGGCAATCAGCCCCAGCATTTT. Using reference TRBV19 and TRBJ1-5 for the parts outside the CDR3, the full variable domain is DGGITQSPKYLFRKEGQNVTLSCEQNLNHDAMYWYRQDPGQGLRLIYYSQIVNDFQKGDIAEGYSVSREKKESFPLTVTSAQKNPTAFYLCASRGQGGNQPQHFGDGTRLSIL.